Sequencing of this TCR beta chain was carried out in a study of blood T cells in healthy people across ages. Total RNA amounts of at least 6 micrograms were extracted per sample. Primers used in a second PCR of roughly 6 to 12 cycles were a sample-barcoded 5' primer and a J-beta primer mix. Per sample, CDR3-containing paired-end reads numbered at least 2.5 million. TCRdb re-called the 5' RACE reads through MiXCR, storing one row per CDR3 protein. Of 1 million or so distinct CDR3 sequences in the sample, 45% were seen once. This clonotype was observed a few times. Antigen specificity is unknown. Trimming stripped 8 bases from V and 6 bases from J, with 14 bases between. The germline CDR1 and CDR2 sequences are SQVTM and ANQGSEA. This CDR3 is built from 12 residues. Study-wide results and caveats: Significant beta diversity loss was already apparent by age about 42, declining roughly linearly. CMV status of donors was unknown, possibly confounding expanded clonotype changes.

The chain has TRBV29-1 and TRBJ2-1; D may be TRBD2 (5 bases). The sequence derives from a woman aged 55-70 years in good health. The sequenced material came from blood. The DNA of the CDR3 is TGCAGCTCCATTTCCACTAGCAATGAGCAGTTCTTC. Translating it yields CSSISTSNEQFF.